This T cell receptor (beta chain) was profiled in a study of neurological immune-mediated disorders. Study-level points and caveats: The repertoires of 18 of 34 multiple sclerosis patients were placed by phylogenetic grouping in a single related-CDR3 cluster, which may be a signature.

The making of cDNA relied on 5'RACE with 10-nucleotide random UMIs. TCRdb re-called the 5' RACE reads through MiXCR, storing one row per CDR3 protein. The profile shows about 62,000 distinct CDR3 sequences, less than 4% of them singletons. Many counts were recorded for this clonotype. Its antigen is unknown. This CDR3 is built from 16 residues. Germline loops: CDR1 SGHRS, CDR2 YFSETQ. Trimming pared 0 bases from V and 2 bases from J, leaving 13 bases between. The chain combines TRBV5-1 with TRBJ2-3, with D perhaps matching TRBD1 (6 bases). The sample taken for sequencing was PBMCs. The sequence was obtained from a woman aged 50 to 65 with multiple sclerosis. The CDR3 spells CASSLELTGPTDTQYF. The CDR3 coding sequence is TGCGCCAGCAGCTTGGAACTGACAGGACCCACAGATACGCAGTATTTT. Looking up the rest from reference TRBV5-1 and TRBJ2-3 gives the full variable domain: KAGVTQTPRYLIKTRGQQVTLSCSPISGHRSVSWYQQTPGQGLQFLFEYFSETQRNKGNFPGRFSGRQFSNSRSEMNVSTLELGDSALYLCASSLELTGPTDTQYFGPGTRLTVL.